Each of the 16 T cell receptor beta chains below was sequenced from the same sample in a study of blood T cell repertoires in COVID-19. Sequenced by immunoSEQ multiplex PCR; TCRdb stores in-frame clones only, minus some. Here the sample spans 200,000 to 250,000 clones, approximately 80% being singletons. Sequenced input: peripheral blood. These receptors all come from a woman over 75 with COVID-19, enrolled during active disease.

The V and J genes are TRBV4-2 and TRBJ2-2, with a weak D call TRBD2 (5 bases). There are 15 residues in the CDR3. Germline V gene data show CDR1 as LGHNA and CDR2 as YNFKEQ. V shed 0 bases and J shed 6 bases, with 11 bases lying between them. The CDR3 bases are TGTGCCAGCAGCCAAGAGCCAGCGGTTTCCGGGGAGCTGTTTTTT. It codes for CASSQEPAVSGELFF.

The chain combines TRBV12-5 with TRBJ1-5; 9 bases line up with TRBD1. Germline trimming cut 5 bases from V and 8 bases from J; bases unmatched to any gene: 7. This CDR3 region has 14 residues. Germline-derived CDR1 and CDR2 are LGHNT and FRNRAP. The CDR3 loop is CASGQGQGREPQHF. The DNA of the CDR3 is TGTGCTAGTGGTCAAGGACAGGGGAGAGAGCCCCAGCATTTT.

This clone was observed a handful of times. DNA of the CDR3: TGCAGCGTCCTACCCTCATACAGAAATGAGCAGTTCTTC. Translating it yields CSVLPSYRNEQFF. V and J are TRBV29-1 and TRBJ2-1; no definite D call. CDR3 length: 13 residues. Germline V gene data show CDR1 as SQVTM and CDR2 as ANQGSEA. V lost 6 bases, J lost 7 bases, and 16 bases lay in between.

V gene TRBV7-9 combines with J gene TRBJ2-5; the D gene is possibly TRBD2 (5 bases). The V gene's germline CDR1 is SEHNR and CDR2 FQNEAQ (reference sequence). CDR3 size: 15 residues. V was trimmed by 4 bases and J by 4 bases, leaving 16 bases between them. The CDR3 DNA follows: TGTGCCAGCAGCTCTGGAGGTTATCGAGGAGAGACCCAGTACTTC. Translation: CASSSGGYRGETQYF.

This clone was recorded once. J is TRBJ1-5 and V is TRBV2; no definite D call. The CDR3 contains 13 residues. CDR1 and CDR2 from the germline V gene are SNHLY and FYNNEI. Trimming stripped 6 bases from V and 4 bases from J, with 10 bases between. The CDR3: CASRPLENQPQHF. CDR3 bases: TGTGCCAGCAGGCCGTTAGAGAATCAGCCCCAGCATTTT.

V and J are TRBV12-3 or TRBV12-4 and TRBJ1-1; D gene uncertain. The CDR3 runs to 13 residues. Deletions cut 7 bases from V and 2 bases from J, with 11 bases between. The CDR3 bases are TGTGCCAGCAACGAGCGTACTAACACTGAAGCTTTCTTT. This codes for CASNERTNTEAFF.

The V call is TRBV4-1, the J call TRBJ1-5; 9 positions match TRBD1. This CDR3 is 16 amino acids long. The V gene's germline CDR1 is MGHRA and CDR2 YSYEKL. The J segment lost 5 bases and the V segment lost 2 bases, leaving 7 bases of the junction unmatched. CDR3 bases: TGCGCCAGCAGCCAACGCCGGGACAGGGTGGATCAGCCCCAGCATTTT. Amino acids: CASSQRRDRVDQPQHF.

This clone was recorded once. The chain employs TRBV28 and TRBJ2-7; 11 nucleotides align to TRBD2. Per germline, CDR1 MDHEN and CDR2 SYDVKM. The CDR3 is 16 amino acids. Losses at the gene ends were 3 bases for V and 4 bases for J; bases not matched to a gene: 8. This CDR3 is CASSFVAGGVRYEQYF. The CDR3, as DNA: TGTGCCAGCAGTTTCGTAGCGGGAGGGGTACGTTACGAGCAGTACTTC.

The chain couples TRBV6-5 to TRBJ1-4; 8 bases map to TRBD1. The V gene end was trimmed by 5 bases and the J gene end by 5 bases; junction bases not matched to a gene: 7. CDR3 length equals 15 residues. The germline V gene encodes CDR1 MNHEY and CDR2 SVGAGI. In DNA, the CDR3 is TGTGCCAGCAGTCCTACATGGACAGGGAATGAAAAACTGTTTTTT. It specifies CASSPTWTGNEKLFF.

The chain uses TRBV6-5 and TRBJ2-7; D not resolved. Germline CDR1 is MNHEY and CDR2 is SVGAGI. CDR3 size: 14 residues. V lost 5 bases and J lost 3, with 14 bases in between. This CDR3 is CASSIQYLNYEQYF. The CDR3 nucleotides read TGTGCCAGCAGTATCCAGTACCTGAACTACGAGCAGTACTTC.

V is TRBV29-1 and J is TRBJ1-4; TRBD1 might be the D (6 bases). Germline V lookup: CDR1 SQVTM, CDR2 ANQGSEA. Trimming pared 7 bases from V and 4 bases from J, leaving 19 bases between. CDR3 size: 15 residues. CDR3 protein: CSAGGPGQVNEKLFF. Here the CDR3 DNA reads TGCAGCGCCGGCGGCCCGGGACAAGTTAATGAAAAACTGTTTTTT.

J is TRBJ2-7 and V is TRBV4-1; the D gene is possibly TRBD2 (5 bases). CDR1 MGHRA and CDR2 YSYEKL come from the germline V gene. The germline V and J ends were trimmed by 1 base and 2 bases, with 15 bases remaining between them. The length of the CDR3 is 16 residues. CDR3 nucleotide sequence: TGCGCCAGCAGCCAAGGCCCGGGGTTCAGCCCCTACGAGCAGTACTTC. Its translation is CASSQGPGFSPYEQYF.

The rearrangement joins TRBV27 to TRBJ2-1, with D perhaps TRBD2 (6 bases). The V end was cut by 6 bases, the J end by 7 bases, with 19 bases between. The CDR3 runs 15 residues. The V gene's germline CDR1 is MNHEY and CDR2 SMNVEV (reference sequence). Here the CDR3 reads CASRLIGLKGNEQFF. For the CDR3, the DNA is TGTGCCAGCAGACTAATTGGACTAAAGGGGAATGAGCAGTTCTTC.

The rearrangement joins TRBV3-1 (or the pseudogene TRBV3-2) to TRBJ2-2; unclear D gene. The CDR3 is 12 residues long. Germline V gene sequence: CDR1 LGHDT, CDR2 YNNKEL (reference sequence). V was clipped by 2 bases and J by 6 bases, with 4 bases between them. Written as DNA, the CDR3 is TGTGCCAGCAGCCAACTCGCCGGGGAGCTGTTTTTT. Translated, it gives CASSQLAGELFF.

This chain uses TRBV4-1 with TRBJ2-1, with TRBD1 matching 9 bases. The CDR3 runs 16 residues. The V and J ends lost 1 base and 4 bases, in that order; junction bases with no gene match: 5. Germline values: CDR1 MGHRA, CDR2 YSYEKL. The CDR3 sequence: CASSQGRDRVYNEQFF. The CDR3 bases are TGCGCCAGCAGCCAAGGTAGGGACAGGGTTTACAATGAGCAGTTCTTC.

This clone has just one count. In nucleotides, the CDR3 is TGTGCCAGCAGTTTACCCAGACAGGGTTTAATACATGGGAACACTGAAGCTTTCTTT. Amino acids: CASSLPRQGLIHGNTEAFF. V gene TRBV28 combines with J gene TRBJ1-1; 7 bases are a match to TRBD1. V gave up 2 bases and J gave up 1 base; unmatched junction bases: 16. This CDR3 has 19 amino acids. In germline, CDR1 is MDHEN, CDR2 SYDVKM.